The source of this T cell receptor beta chain is a study of regulatory T cells in long-lasting Graves disease. About the research overall: Antithyroid drugs had been taken by newly diagnosed Graves' patients for under 3 months.

Worth noting for this clonotype: A single base is all that separates this from a far larger clone, so a read error is likely.

Libraries of TCR beta came from iRepertoire HTBI primers plus Arm-PCR of CDR3 regions. A single record per CDR3 protein comes from TCRdb applying MiXCR to the multiplex PCR reads. Found here are a few hundred thousand distinct CDR3 sequences, around 18% of them singletons; the top ten hold 22%. The CDR3 is 15 residues long. As to time point: newly diagnosed GD, antithyroid drugs for less than 3 months. From RNA extracted from PBMCs, the TCR library was made. The chain carries TRBV12-3 or TRBV12-4 and TRBJ2-4; 9 positions match TRBD1. The specimen comprised peripheral blood mononuclear cells (PBMCs), sampled at new diagnosis, from a patient treated with antithyroid drugs. The sequence was obtained from a female donor with Graves disease. CDR3 DNA: TGTGCCAGCAGTAAACAGGGGGCGCCCCTCTATGGCTGCACCTTC. This encodes CASSKQGAPLYGCTF.